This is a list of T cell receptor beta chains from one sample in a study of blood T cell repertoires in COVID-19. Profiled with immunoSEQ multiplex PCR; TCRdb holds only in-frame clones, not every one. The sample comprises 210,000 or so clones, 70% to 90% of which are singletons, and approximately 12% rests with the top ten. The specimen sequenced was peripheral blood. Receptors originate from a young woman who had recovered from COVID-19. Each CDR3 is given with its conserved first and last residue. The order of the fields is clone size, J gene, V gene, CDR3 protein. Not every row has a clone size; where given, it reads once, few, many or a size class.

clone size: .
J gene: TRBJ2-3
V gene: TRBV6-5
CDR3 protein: CASRTPSTDTQYF

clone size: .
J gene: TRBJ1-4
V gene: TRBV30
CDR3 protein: CAWSGRQEDEKLFF

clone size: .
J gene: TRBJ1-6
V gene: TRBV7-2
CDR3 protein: CASSLYLYLDSPLHF

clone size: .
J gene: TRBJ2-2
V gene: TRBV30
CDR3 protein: CASKAGPNTGELFF

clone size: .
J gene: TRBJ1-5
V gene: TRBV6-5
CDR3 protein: CASSETGNQPQHF

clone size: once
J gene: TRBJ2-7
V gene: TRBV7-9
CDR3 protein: CASSYYGTAYEQYF

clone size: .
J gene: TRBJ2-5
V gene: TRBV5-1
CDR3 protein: CASSLGSEETQYF

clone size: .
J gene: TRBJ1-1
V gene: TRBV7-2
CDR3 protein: CASSLIDSLNTEAFF

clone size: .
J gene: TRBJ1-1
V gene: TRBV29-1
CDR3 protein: CSVERGDREWDTEAFF

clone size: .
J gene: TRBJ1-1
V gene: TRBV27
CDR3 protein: CASSFNRGRTEAFF

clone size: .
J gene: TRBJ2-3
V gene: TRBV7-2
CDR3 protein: CASSFARLAGTDTQYF